Described below is a single T cell receptor beta chain sequence and its context. The antigen remains unidentified. Per the germline V gene, CDR1 is LNHDA and CDR2 is SQIVND (reference sequence). This CDR3 contains 12 residues. The germline V and J ends were trimmed by 7 bases and 8 bases, with 11 bases remaining between them. The data stem from a study of T cell responses to AZD1222 COVID-19 vaccine. Study information: Second-dose timings of about 4 or about 12 weeks were pooled. Findings and limits, study-wide: Just five to seven AZD1222 recipients tested seropositive at baseline. Reportedly, nearly half the spike-specific TCRs target unmutated variant regions. Spike was spanned by vaccine-associated CD4 TCRs, which were dominant at 160-218 and 743-854.

TCRdb's table, derived via immunoSEQ multiplex PCR, lists solely in-frame clones and lacks some. This table holds 110,000 to 150,000 clones, 80% to 95% found once. This sequence joins TRBV19 and TRBJ1-4; the D is unclear. The TCR comes from an adult in good health. Source: peripheral blood, taken on day 0 of AZD1222 vaccination. This chain's CDR3 is CASNNPPEKLFF. The CDR3 nucleotides read TGTGCCAGTAACAACCCTCCAGAAAAACTGTTTTTT.